The clone carrying this T cell receptor (beta chain) was picked up a small number of times. Antigen: not known. This sample includes further DNA sequences coding for the same CDR3. The length of the CDR3 is 11 residues. In germline, CDR1 is MDHEN, CDR2 SYDVKM. Trimming removed 3 bases from V and 7 bases from J, with 4 bases in between. The sample belongs to a study of shared clonotypes between healthy human individuals. Study at large: Participating donors consisted of a couple of women and a few men aged 18 to 49.

General observations from the study: Of the naive CD4 clonotypes, around 5% were shared across a handful of donors. Relative to their counterparts shared across all four donors, non-shared clonotypes exhibited diminished generation probabilities.

Only in-frame clones appear in the TCRdb table, and some are missing; sequencing was by immunoSEQ multiplex PCR. This sample has more than 2 million clones, with around 95% found just once. Sequencing was performed on naive CD4+ T cells sorted from blood. Subset in this sample: CD45RA+ positively selected. The chain uses TRBV28 and TRBJ1-5; D is ambiguous. This receptor was taken from a man between 18 and 29 years old in good health. The chain's CDR3 is CASSFGQPQHF. Written as DNA, the CDR3 is TGTGCCAGCAGTTTCGGGCAGCCCCAGCATTTT.